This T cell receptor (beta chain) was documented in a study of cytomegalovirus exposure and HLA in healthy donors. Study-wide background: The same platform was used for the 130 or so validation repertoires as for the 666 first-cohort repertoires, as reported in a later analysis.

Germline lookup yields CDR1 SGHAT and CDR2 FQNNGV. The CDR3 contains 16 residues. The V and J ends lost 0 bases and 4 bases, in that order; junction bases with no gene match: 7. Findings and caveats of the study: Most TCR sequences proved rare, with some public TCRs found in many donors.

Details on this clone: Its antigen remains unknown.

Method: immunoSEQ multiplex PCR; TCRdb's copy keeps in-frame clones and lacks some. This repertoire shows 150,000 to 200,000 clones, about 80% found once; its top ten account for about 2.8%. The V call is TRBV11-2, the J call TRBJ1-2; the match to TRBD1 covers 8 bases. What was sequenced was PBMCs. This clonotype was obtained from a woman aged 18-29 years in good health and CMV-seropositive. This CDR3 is CASSLDPQGAGYGYTF. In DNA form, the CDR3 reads TGTGCCAGCAGCTTAGACCCCCAGGGGGCGGGCTATGGCTACACCTTC.